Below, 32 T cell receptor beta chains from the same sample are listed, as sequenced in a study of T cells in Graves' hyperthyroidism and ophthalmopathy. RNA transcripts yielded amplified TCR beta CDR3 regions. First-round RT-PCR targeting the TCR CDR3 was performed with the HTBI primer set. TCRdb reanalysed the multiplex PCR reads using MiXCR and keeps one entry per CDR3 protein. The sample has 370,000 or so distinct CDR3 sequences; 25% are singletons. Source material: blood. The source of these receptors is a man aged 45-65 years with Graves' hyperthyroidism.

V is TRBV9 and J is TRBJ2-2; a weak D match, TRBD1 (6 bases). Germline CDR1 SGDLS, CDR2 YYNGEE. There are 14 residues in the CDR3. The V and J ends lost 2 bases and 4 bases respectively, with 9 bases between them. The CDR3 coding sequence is TGTGCCAGCAGCGTCGAACAGGGCACCGGGGAGCTGTTTTTT. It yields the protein CASSVEQGTGELFF.

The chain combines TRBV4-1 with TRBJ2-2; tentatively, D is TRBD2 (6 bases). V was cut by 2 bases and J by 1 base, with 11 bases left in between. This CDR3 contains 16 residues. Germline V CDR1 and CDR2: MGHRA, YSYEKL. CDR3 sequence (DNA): TGCGCCAGCAGCCAACGCGGCGGGGAGAACACCGGGGAGCTGTTTTTT. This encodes CASSQRGGENTGELFF.

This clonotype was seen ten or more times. The CDR3 is CASSVSYEQYF. The CDR3 DNA reads as TGTGCCAGCAGTGTATCCTACGAGCAGTACTTC. The chain employs TRBV2 and TRBJ2-7; the D is unclear. Germline V gene sequence: CDR1 SNHLY, CDR2 FYNNEI. CDR3 length: 11 amino acids. V was clipped by 4 bases and J by 1 base, with 2 bases between them.

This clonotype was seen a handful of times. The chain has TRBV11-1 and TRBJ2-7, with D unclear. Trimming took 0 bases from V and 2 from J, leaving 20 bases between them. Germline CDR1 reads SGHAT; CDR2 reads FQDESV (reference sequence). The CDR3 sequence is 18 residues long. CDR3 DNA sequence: TGTGCCAGCAGCTTAGCGCTTCAGAGCGTTGGCACCGCCTACGAGCAGTACTTC. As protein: CASSLALQSVGTAYEQYF.

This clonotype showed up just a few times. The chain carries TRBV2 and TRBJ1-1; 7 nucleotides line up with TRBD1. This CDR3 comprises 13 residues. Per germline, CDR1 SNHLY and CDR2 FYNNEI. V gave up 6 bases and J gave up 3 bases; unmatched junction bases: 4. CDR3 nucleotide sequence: TGTGCCAGCAGGGGACAGAGCTACACTGAAGCTTTCTTT. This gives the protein CASRGQSYTEAFF.

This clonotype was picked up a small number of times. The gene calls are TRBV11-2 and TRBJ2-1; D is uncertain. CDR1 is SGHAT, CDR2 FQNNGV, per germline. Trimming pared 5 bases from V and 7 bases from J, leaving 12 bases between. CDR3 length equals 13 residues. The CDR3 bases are TGTGCCAGCAGCCGAGCCTGGGGTAATGAGCAGTTCTTC. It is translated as CASSRAWGNEQFF.

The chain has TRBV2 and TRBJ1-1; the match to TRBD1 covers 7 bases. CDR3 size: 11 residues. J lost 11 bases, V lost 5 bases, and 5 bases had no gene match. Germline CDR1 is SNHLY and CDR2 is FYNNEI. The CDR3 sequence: CASSSPDRAFF. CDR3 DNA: TGTGCCAGCAGTTCACCGGACAGGGCTTTCTTT.

CDR3 in amino acids: CASSHISGTNTGELFF. The CDR3 DNA reads TGTGCCAGCAGTCATATTAGCGGGACGAACACCGGGGAGCTGTTTTTT. The V gene is TRBV6-1, the J gene TRBJ2-2; 8 nucleotides align to TRBD2. CDR1 is MNHNS and CDR2 is SASEGT in the germline V gene. The CDR3 consists of 16 residues. The V and J ends lost 5 bases and 0 bases, in that order; junction bases with no gene match: 5.

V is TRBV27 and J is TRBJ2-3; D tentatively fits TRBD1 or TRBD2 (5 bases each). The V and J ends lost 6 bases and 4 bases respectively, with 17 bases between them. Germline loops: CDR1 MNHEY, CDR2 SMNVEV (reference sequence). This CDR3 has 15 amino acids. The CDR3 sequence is CASSPTILGADTQYF. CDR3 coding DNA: TGTGCCAGCAGCCCAACGATTCTGGGGGCAGATACGCAGTATTTT.

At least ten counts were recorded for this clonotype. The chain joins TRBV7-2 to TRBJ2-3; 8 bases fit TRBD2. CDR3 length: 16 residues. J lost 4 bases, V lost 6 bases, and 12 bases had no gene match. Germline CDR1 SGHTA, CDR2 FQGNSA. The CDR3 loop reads CASRIRLARGADTQYF. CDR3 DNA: TGTGCCAGCAGAATAAGACTAGCGAGAGGAGCAGATACGCAGTATTTT.

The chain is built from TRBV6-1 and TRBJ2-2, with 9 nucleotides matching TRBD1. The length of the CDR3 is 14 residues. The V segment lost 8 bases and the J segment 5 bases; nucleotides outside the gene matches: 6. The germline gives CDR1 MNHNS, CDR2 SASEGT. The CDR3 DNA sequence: TGTGCCAGCTGGGGACAGGGAGGGACCGGGGAGCTGTTTTTT. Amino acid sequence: CASWGQGGTGELFF.

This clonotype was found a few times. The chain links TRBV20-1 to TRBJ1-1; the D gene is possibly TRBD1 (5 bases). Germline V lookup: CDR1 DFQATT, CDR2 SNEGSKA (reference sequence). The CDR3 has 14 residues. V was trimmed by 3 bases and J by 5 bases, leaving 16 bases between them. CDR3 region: CSASLGGGRTEAFF. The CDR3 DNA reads TGCAGTGCTAGTCTGGGGGGGGGTCGGACTGAAGCTTTCTTT.

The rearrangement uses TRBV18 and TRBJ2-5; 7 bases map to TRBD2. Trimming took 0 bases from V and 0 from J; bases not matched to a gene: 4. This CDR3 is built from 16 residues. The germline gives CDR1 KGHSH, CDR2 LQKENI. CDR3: CASSPPSGRYQETQYF. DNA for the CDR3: TGTGCCAGCTCACCACCTAGCGGGCGGTACCAAGAGACCCAGTACTTC.

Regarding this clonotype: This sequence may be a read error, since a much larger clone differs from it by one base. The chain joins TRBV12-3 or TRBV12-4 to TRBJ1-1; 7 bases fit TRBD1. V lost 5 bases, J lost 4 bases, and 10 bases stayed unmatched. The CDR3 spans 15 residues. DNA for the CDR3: TGTGCCAGCAGTCCCGACAGGGCGAGGAGCACTGAAGCTTTCTTT. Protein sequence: CASSPDRARSTEAFF.

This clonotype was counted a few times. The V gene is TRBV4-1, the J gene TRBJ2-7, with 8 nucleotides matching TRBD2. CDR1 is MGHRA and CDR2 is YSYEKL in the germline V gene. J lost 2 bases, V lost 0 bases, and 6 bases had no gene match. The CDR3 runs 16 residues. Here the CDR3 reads CASSQDIKRGTYEQYF. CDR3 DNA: TGCGCCAGCAGCCAAGATATCAAGCGGGGGACCTACGAGCAGTACTTC.

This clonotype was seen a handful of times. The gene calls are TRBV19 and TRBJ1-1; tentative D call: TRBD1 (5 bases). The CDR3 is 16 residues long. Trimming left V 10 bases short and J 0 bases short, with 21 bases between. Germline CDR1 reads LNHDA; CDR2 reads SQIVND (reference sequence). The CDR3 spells CATGRAQEVVNTEAFF. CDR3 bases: TGTGCCACCGGCAGGGCCCAAGAGGTGGTGAACACTGAAGCTTTCTTT.

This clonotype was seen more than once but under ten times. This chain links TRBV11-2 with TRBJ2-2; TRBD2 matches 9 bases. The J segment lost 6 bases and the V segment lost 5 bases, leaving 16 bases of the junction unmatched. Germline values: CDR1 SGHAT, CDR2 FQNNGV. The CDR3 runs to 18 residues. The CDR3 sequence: CASSSFYLAGSRAGELFF. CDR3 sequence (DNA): TGTGCCAGCAGCAGCTTCTATCTAGCGGGATCAAGGGCCGGGGAGCTGTTTTTT.

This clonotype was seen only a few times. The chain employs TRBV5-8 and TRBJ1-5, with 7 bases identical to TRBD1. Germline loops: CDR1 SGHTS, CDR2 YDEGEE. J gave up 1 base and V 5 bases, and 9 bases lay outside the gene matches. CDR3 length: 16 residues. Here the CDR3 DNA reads TGTGCCAGCAGTTTTGGTAACAGGGGAAGCAATCAGCCCCAGCATTTT. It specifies CASSFGNRGSNQPQHF.

CDR3 protein: CATSERQGREQFF. Written as DNA, the CDR3 is TGTGCCACCAGTGAGCGACAGGGAAGGGAGCAGTTCTTC. The chain uses TRBV24-1 and TRBJ2-1; 7 nucleotides align to TRBD1. Germline V gene sequence: CDR1 KGHDR, CDR2 SFDVKD. The CDR3 has 13 amino acids. The V gene end was trimmed by 4 bases and the J gene end by 10 bases; junction bases not matched to a gene: 6.

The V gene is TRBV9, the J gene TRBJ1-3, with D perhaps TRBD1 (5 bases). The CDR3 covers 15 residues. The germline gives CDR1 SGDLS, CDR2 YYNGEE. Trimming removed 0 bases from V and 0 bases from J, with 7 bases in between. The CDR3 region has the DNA TGTGCCAGCAGCGTAGGACAGAACTCTGGAAACACCATATATTTT. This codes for CASSVGQNSGNTIYF.

CDR3 DNA sequence: TGTGCCAGCAGTTTTAGGTGGGAGGACTACGAGCAGTACTTC. Its translation: CASSFRWEDYEQYF. The rearrangement links TRBV12-3 or TRBV12-4 to TRBJ2-7; weak D call: TRBD2 (6 bases). V was clipped by 3 bases and J by 3 bases, with 12 bases between them. The CDR3 is 14 amino acids.

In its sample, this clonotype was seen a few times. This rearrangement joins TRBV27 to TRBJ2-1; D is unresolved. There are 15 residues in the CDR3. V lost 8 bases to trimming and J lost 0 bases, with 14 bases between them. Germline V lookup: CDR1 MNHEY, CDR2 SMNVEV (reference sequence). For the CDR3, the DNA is TGTGCCAGCCAACGGTCGCGATCCTCCTACAATGAGCAGTTCTTC. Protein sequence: CASQRSRSSYNEQFF.

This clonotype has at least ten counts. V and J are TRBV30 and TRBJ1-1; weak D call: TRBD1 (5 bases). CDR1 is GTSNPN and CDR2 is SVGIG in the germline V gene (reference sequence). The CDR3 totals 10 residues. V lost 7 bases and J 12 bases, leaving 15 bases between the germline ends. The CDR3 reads CALMRREPFF. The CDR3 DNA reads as TGTGCCTTGATGCGCAGGGAACCTTTCTTT.

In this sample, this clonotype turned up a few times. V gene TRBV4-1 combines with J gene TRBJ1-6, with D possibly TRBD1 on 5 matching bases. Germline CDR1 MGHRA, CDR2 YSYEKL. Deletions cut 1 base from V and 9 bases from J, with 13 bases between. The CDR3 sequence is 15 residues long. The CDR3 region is CASSQVRGRGSPLHF. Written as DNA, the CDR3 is TGCGCCAGCAGCCAAGTACGGGGCCGGGGTTCACCCCTCCACTTT.

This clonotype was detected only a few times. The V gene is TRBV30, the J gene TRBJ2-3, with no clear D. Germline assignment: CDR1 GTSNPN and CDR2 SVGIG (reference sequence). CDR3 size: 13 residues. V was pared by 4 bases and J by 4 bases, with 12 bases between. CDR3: CAWNVGNSDTQYF. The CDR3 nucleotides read TGTGCCTGGAATGTAGGGAACTCAGATACGCAGTATTTT.

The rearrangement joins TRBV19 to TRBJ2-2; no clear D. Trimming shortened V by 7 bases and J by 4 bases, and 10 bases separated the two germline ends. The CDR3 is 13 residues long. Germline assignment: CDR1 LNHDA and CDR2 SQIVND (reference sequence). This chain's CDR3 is CASTLTSTGELFF. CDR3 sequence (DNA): TGTGCCAGTACCCTGACGAGCACCGGGGAGCTGTTTTTT.

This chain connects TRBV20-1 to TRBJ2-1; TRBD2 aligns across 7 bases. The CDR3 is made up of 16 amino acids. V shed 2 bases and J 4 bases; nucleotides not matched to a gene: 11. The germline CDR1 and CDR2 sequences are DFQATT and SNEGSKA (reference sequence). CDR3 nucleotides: TGCAGTGCTAGAAATATTCTAGCGGACCTATACAATGAGCAGTTCTTC. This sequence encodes CSARNILADLYNEQFF.

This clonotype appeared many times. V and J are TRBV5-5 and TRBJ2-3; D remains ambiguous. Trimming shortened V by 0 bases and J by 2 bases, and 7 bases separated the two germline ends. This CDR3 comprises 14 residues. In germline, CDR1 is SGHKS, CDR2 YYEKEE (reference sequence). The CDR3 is CASSLVAITDTQYF. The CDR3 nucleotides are TGTGCCAGCAGCTTGGTGGCGATCACAGATACGCAGTATTTT. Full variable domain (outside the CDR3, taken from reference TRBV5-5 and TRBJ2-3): DAGVTQSPTHLIKTRGQQVTLRCSPISGHKSVSWYQQVLGQGPQFIFQYYEKEERGRGNFPDRFSARQFPNYSSELNVNALLLGDSALYLCASSLVAITDTQYFGPGTRLTVL.

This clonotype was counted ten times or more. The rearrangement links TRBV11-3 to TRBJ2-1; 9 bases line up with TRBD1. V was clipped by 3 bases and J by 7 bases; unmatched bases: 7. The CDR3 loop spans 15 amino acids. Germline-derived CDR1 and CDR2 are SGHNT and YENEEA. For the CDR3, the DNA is TGTGCCAGCAGCTTCACACAGGGGGCGCGTAATGAGCAGTTCTTC. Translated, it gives CASSFTQGARNEQFF.

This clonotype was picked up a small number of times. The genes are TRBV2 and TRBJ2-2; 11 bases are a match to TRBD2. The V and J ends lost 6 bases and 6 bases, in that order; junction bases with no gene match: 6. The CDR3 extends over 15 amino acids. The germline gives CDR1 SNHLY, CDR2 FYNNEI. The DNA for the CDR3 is TGTGCCAGCAGGCTGGTAGCGGGAGGGCCCGGGGAGCTGTTTTTT. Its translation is CASRLVAGGPGELFF.

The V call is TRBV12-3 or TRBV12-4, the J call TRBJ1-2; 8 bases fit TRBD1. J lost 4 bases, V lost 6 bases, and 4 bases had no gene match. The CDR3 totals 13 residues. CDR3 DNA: TGTGCCAGCAGCGGACAGGGAGCCTATGGCTACACCTTC. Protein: CASSGQGAYGYTF.

The CDR3 DNA is TGTGCCAGCATCAAGCGGGAGGAGGGGATCGAGCAGTACTTC. It is translated as CASIKREEGIEQYF. V gene TRBV2 combines with J gene TRBJ2-7; 9 bases match TRBD2. Germline CDR1 reads SNHLY; CDR2 reads FYNNEI. V dropped 7 bases and J dropped 6; count of bases not matched to a gene: 10. The CDR3 is made up of 14 amino acids.